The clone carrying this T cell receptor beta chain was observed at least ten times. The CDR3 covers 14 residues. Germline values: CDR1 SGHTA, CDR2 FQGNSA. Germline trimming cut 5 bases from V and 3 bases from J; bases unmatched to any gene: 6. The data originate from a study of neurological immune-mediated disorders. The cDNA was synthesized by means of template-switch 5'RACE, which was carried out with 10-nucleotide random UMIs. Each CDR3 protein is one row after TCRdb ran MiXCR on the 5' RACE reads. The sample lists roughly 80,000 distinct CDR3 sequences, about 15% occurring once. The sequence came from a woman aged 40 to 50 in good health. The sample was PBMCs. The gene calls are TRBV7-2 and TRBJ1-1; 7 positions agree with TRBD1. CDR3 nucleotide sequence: TGTGCCAGCAGCATGACAGGGATTCACACTGAAGCTTTCTTT. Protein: CASSMTGIHTEAFF.